What follows is one T cell receptor (beta chain) and its context. Its antigen is currently unknown. TCRdb called the reads again in MiXCR, with one record for every CDR3 protein. Of about 740,000 distinct CDR3 sequences in the sample, about 40% were seen once. These data come from a study of T cell repertoires in cytomegalovirus infection. About the research overall: Public TCR beta signature analysis indicated the presence of both CMV infection and matching HLA type. Study outcomes and limitations: Of the TCR beta families, the public ones yielded a cumulative frequency that identified carriers of CMV plus the relevant HLA. HLA-C-restricted CMV-specific TCR beta clonotypes prevailed in the ex vivo response.

CDR3 size: 11 residues. V lost 5 bases to trimming and J lost 5 bases, with 6 bases between them. The sample comprised PBMCs. The chain combines TRBV12-3 or TRBV12-4 with TRBJ1-2, with D unresolved. This TCR was recovered from a human donor in good health (CMV status not recorded). Some clones in this sample may be carry-over from other donors' samples. The CDR3 here is CASSNLYGYTF. CDR3 coding DNA: TGTGCCAGCAGTAACTTATATGGCTACACCTTC.